The 15 T cell receptor beta chains presented below share a single source sample, sequenced in a study of blood T cell repertoires in COVID-19. Libraries were prepared by immunoSEQ multiplex PCR; TCRdb keeps only in-frame clonotypes and omits some of them. The data contain more than 95,000 clones, 80% to 90% of them singletons. The sample consisted of peripheral blood. Receptors originate from a man between 45 and 60 years old with acute or convalescent COVID-19.

This clone has just one count. V usage is TRBV5-6 and J usage is TRBJ2-7, with D maybe TRBD2 (6 bases). The CDR3 runs 13 residues. Germline CDR1 and CDR2: SGHDT and YYEEEE. V lost 0 bases and J 8 bases, leaving 12 bases between the germline ends. CDR3 coding DNA: TGTGCCAGCAGCTTGGGGCGCGGGGCTAAGCAGTACTTC. It specifies CASSLGRGAKQYF.

The chain has TRBV28 and TRBJ2-1, with a weak D call TRBD1 (6 bases). Germline CDR1 reads MDHEN; CDR2 reads SYDVKM. The length of the CDR3 is 15 residues. Trimming pared 5 bases from V and 7 bases from J, leaving 18 bases between. The DNA for the CDR3 is TGTGCCAGCAGTAATACAGGGAAAGGAAGGAATGAGCAGTTCTTC. Amino acids: CASSNTGKGRNEQFF.

The chain joins TRBV12-3 or TRBV12-4 to TRBJ2-7; TRBD1 is a possible D gene (5 bases). The CDR3 covers 11 residues. Trimming stripped 4 bases from V and 7 bases from J, with 8 bases between. DNA for the CDR3: TGTGCCAGCAGTTGGGGCATGGAGCAGTACTTC. This gives the protein CASSWGMEQYF.

This rearrangement joins TRBV9 to TRBJ2-1, with D tentatively TRBD1 (6 bases). Germline lookup yields CDR1 SGDLS and CDR2 YYNGEE. The CDR3 spans 13 residues. Trimming left V 0 bases short and J 9 bases short, with 10 bases between. CDR3 protein: CASSVGGGGEQFF. The CDR3 DNA is TGTGCCAGCAGCGTAGGAGGGGGTGGTGAGCAGTTCTTC.

V gene TRBV19 combines with J gene TRBJ2-7; D call uncertain. V gave up 5 bases and J gave up 4 bases, with 15 bases separating them. From germline, CDR1 is LNHDA and CDR2 SQIVND (reference sequence). The CDR3 has 14 residues. DNA for the CDR3: TGTGCCAGTAGTCACCAGGCCCTCGAGTACGAGCAGTACTTC. Its protein product is CASSHQALEYEQYF.

Written as DNA, the CDR3 is TGTGCCAGCAGCCTCCGGGACAGGGAGACCCAGTACTTC. Translating gives CASSLRDRETQYF. The chain is built from TRBV5-4 and TRBJ2-5; TRBD1 agrees at 8 bases. There are 13 residues in the CDR3. Germline lookup yields CDR1 SGHNT and CDR2 YYREEE (reference sequence). V trimming: 4 bases; J trimming: 5 bases; junction bases outside the gene matches: 4.

The V gene is TRBV10-1, the J gene TRBJ2-1, with 8 bases fitting TRBD1. CDR1 is WNHNN, CDR2 SYGVQD, per germline (reference sequence). Trimming removed 10 bases from V and 5 bases from J; junction bases left unmatched: 7. The CDR3 covers 13 residues. Here the CDR3 DNA reads TGCGCCACCCGACAGGGGCGGAACAATGAGCAGTTCTTC. Amino acids: CATRQGRNNEQFF.

J is TRBJ2-7 and V is TRBV19; 9 positions agree with TRBD1. The J segment lost 4 bases and the V segment lost 3 bases, leaving 4 bases of the junction unmatched. The CDR3 spans 14 residues. The V gene's germline CDR1 is LNHDA and CDR2 SQIVND (reference sequence). As DNA, the CDR3 is TGTGCCAGTAGTATGCAGGACAGGGGATACGAGCAGTACTTC. Protein sequence: CASSMQDRGYEQYF. Drawing the rest from reference TRBV19 and TRBJ2-7, the complete variable domain is DGGITQSPKYLFRKEGQNVTLSCEQNLNHDAMYWYRQDPGQGLRLIYYSQIVNDFQKGDIAEGYSVSREKKESFPLTVTSAQKNPTAFYLCASSMQDRGYEQYFGPGTRLTVT.

The gene calls are TRBV6-4 and TRBJ2-2, with 10 bases fitting TRBD2. V was pared by 0 bases and J by 6 bases, with 10 bases of the junction left unmatched. CDR1 is MRHNA, CDR2 SNTAGT, per germline. The CDR3 is made up of 18 amino acids. The CDR3 DNA follows: TGTGCCAGCAGTGACTCAGGTAGCGGGAGGTTTAAGGCCGGGGAGCTGTTTTTT. It translates to CASSDSGSGRFKAGELFF.

The chain uses TRBV25-1 and TRBJ2-7; possible D gene TRBD1, 5 bases. CDR3 size: 15 residues. Germline CDR1 MGHDK, CDR2 SYGVNS. Trimming cost V 3 bases and J 3 bases, with 15 bases left between them. DNA of the CDR3: TGTGCCAGCAGTGATGGGCAGGGAAGTGTCTACGAGCAGTACTTC. Its translation: CASSDGQGSVYEQYF.

The chain couples TRBV5-1 to TRBJ2-1; 9 bases map to TRBD2. The trim removed 8 bases at V and 2 bases at J, leaving 11 bases unmatched. This CDR3 has 16 residues. Per germline, CDR1 SGHRS and CDR2 YFSETQ. The CDR3 sequence: CASGGRGLRAYNEQFF. In DNA form, the CDR3 reads TGCGCCAGTGGCGGGAGGGGGCTCCGCGCCTACAATGAGCAGTTCTTC.

This chain uses TRBV11-2 with TRBJ2-5; 7 positions agree with TRBD1. The CDR3 has 13 amino acids. The V and J ends lost 4 bases and 2 bases, in that order; junction bases with no gene match: 1. CDR1 SGHAT and CDR2 FQNNGV come from the germline V gene. The CDR3 sequence: CASSSGQQETQYF. DNA for the CDR3: TGTGCCAGCAGCTCGGGACAGCAAGAGACCCAGTACTTC.

J is TRBJ2-2 and V is TRBV3-1 (or the pseudogene TRBV3-2); TRBD2 agrees at 12 bases. This CDR3 has 15 residues. The trim removed 4 bases at V and 4 bases at J, leaving 1 base unmatched. The germline gives CDR1 LGHDT, CDR2 YNNKEL (reference sequence). CDR3 nucleotide sequence: TGTGCCAGCAGCCGGACTAGCGGGACCACCGGGGAGCTGTTTTTT. Encoded protein: CASSRTSGTTGELFF.

The chain combines TRBV24-1 with TRBJ2-2, with 7 bases aligning to TRBD2. Unmatched junction bases numbered 5, after V lost 4 bases and J lost 7 bases. The CDR3 contains 14 residues. CDR1 is KGHDR and CDR2 is SFDVKD in the germline V gene. CDR3 bases: TGTGCCACCAGTGACGTGGGGGGGAGCGGGGAGCTGTTTTTT. Encoded protein: CATSDVGGSGELFF.

The chain's CDR3 is CASSLGQLPYNEQFF. CDR3 bases: TGTGCCAGCAGTTTGGGGCAGCTCCCATACAATGAGCAGTTCTTC. V and J are TRBV28 and TRBJ2-1, with D perhaps matching TRBD1 (5 bases). The CDR3 has 15 amino acids. Germline V gene data show CDR1 as MDHEN and CDR2 as SYDVKM. Trimming took 3 bases from V and 4 from J, leaving 13 bases between them.